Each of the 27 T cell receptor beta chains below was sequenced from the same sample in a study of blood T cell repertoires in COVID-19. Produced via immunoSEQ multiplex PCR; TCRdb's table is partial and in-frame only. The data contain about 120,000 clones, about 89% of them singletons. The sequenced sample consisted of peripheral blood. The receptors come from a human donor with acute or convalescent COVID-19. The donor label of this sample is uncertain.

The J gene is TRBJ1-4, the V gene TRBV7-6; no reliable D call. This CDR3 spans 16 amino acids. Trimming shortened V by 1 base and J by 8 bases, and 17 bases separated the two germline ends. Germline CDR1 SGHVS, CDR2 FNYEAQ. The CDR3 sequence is CASSLVSMRVDEKLFF. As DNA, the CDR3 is TGTGCCAGCAGCTTAGTTTCAATGAGGGTAGACGAAAAACTGTTTTTT.

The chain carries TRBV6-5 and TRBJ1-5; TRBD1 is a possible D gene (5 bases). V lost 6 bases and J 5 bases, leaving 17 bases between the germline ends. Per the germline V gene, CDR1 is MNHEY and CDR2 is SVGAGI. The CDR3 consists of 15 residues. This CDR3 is CASSWGGVGDQPQHF. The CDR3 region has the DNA TGTGCCAGCAGCTGGGGAGGAGTAGGGGATCAGCCCCAGCATTTT.

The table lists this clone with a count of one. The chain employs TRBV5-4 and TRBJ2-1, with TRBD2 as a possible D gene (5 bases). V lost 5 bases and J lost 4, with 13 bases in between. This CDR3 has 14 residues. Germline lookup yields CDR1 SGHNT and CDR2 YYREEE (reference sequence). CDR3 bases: TGTGCCAGCAGTAAAGAGGGCAGATACAATGAGCAGTTCTTC. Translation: CASSKEGRYNEQFF.

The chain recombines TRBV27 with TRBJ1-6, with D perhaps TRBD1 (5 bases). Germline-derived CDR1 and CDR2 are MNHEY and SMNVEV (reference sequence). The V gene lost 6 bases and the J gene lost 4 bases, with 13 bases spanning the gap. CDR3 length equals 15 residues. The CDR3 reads CASSPMTVYNSPLHF. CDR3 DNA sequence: TGTGCCAGCAGCCCGATGACAGTTTATAATTCACCCCTCCACTTT.

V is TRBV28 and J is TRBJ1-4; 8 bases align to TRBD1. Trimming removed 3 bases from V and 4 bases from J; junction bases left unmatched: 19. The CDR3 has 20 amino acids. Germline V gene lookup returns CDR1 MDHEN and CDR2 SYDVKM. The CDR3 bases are TGTGCCAGCAGTTTTCTAATCGGGGGGCAGGGGGCTGTGAGTAATGAAAAACTGTTTTTT. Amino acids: CASSFLIGGQGAVSNEKLFF.

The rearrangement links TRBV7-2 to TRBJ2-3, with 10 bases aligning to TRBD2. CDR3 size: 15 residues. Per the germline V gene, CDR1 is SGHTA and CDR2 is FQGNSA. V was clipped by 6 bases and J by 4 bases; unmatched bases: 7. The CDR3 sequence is CASRPPSGRSDTQYF. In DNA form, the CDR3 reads TGTGCCAGCAGACCTCCTAGCGGGAGATCAGATACGCAGTATTTT.

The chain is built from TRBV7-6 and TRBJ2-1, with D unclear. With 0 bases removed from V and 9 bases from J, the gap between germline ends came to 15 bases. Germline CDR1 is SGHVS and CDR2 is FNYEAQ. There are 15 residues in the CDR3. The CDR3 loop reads CASSLAFKASAEQFF. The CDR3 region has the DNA TGTGCCAGCAGCTTAGCGTTTAAAGCAAGCGCTGAGCAGTTCTTC.

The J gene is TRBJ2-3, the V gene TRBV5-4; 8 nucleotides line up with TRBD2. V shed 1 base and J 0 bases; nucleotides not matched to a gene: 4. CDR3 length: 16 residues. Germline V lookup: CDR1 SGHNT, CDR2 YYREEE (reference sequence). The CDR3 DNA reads TGTGCCAGCAGCTTGTTGCGGGGGGCAAGCACAGATACGCAGTATTTT. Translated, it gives CASSLLRGASTDTQYF.

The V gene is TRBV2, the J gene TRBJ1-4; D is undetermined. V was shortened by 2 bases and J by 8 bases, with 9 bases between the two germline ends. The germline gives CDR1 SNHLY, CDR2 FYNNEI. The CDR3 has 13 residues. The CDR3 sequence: CASSESGVEKLFF. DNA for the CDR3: TGTGCCAGCAGTGAATCCGGGGTAGAAAAACTGTTTTTT.

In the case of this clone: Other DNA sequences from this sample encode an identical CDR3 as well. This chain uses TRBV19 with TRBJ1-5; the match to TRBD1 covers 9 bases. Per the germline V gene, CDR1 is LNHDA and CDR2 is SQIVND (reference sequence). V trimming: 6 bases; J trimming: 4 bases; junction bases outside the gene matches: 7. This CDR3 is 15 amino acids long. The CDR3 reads CASSQTGGGNQPQHF. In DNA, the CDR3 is TGTGCCAGTAGCCAAACAGGGGGCGGGAATCAGCCCCAGCATTTT.

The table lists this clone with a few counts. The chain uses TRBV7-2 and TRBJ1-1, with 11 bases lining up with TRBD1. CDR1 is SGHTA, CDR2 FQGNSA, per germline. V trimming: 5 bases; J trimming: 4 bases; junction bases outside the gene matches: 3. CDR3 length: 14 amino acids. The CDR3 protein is CASSGQGALTEAFF. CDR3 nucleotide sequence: TGTGCCAGCAGCGGACAGGGGGCTCTCACTGAAGCTTTCTTT.

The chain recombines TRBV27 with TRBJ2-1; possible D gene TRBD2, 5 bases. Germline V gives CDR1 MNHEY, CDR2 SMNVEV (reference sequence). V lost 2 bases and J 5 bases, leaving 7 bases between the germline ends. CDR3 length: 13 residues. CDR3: CASSLAGNNEQFF. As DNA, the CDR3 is TGTGCCAGCAGTTTAGCGGGTAACAATGAGCAGTTCTTC.

The CDR3 protein is CASSLGLGTRNDDGYTF. In nucleotides, the CDR3 is TGCGCCAGCAGCTTGGGGTTAGGGACTAGGAATGATGATGGCTACACCTTC. V usage is TRBV5-1 and J usage is TRBJ1-2, with TRBD1 as a possible D gene (5 bases). Germline V gives CDR1 SGHRS, CDR2 YFSETQ. This CDR3 has 17 residues. V was clipped by 0 bases and J by 6 bases, with 21 bases between them.

The CDR3: CATSRGGRNTEAFF. CDR3 bases: TGTGCCACCAGCAGGGGAGGGAGGAACACTGAAGCTTTCTTT. The chain combines TRBV15 with TRBJ1-1, with unresolved D. In germline, CDR1 is LNHNV, CDR2 YYDKDF (reference sequence). The CDR3 length is 14 residues. The V and J ends lost 3 bases and 1 base respectively, with 9 bases between them.

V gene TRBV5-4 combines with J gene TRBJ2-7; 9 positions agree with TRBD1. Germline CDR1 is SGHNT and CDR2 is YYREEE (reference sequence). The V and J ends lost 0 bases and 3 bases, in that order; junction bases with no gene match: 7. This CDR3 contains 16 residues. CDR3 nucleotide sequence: TGTGCCAGCAGCTTGGGAGGGACAGGGAGGATCTACGAGCAGTACTTC. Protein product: CASSLGGTGRIYEQYF.

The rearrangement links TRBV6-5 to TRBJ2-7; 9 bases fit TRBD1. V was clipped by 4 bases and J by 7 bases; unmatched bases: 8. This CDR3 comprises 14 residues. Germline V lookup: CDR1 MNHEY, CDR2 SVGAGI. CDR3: CASSSGQGIGEQYF. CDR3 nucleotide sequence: TGTGCCAGCAGTTCGGGACAGGGAATTGGGGAGCAGTACTTC.

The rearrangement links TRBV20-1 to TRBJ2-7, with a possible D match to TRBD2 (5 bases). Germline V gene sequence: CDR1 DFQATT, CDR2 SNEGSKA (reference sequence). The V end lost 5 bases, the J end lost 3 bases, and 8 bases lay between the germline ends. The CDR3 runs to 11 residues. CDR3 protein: CSAPRDYEQYF. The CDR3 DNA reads TGCAGTGCTCCCCGGGACTACGAGCAGTACTTC.

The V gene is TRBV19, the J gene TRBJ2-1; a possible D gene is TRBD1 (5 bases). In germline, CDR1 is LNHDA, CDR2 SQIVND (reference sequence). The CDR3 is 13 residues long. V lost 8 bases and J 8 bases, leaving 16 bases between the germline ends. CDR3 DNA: TGTGCCAGTCTTCGGCAGGGTGGGCATGAGCAGTTCTTC. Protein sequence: CASLRQGGHEQFF.

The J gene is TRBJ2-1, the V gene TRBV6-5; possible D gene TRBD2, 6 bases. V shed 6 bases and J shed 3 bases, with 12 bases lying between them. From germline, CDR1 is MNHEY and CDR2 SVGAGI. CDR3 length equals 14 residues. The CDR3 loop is CASSGGEGYNEQFF. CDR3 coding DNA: TGTGCCAGCAGCGGGGGTGAGGGCTACAATGAGCAGTTCTTC.

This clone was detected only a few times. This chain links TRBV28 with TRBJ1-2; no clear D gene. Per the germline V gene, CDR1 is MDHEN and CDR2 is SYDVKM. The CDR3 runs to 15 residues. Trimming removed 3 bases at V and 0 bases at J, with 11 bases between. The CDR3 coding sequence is TGTGCCAGCAGTTTCTCCTTGGCGGCTAACTATGGCTACACCTTC. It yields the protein CASSFSLAANYGYTF.

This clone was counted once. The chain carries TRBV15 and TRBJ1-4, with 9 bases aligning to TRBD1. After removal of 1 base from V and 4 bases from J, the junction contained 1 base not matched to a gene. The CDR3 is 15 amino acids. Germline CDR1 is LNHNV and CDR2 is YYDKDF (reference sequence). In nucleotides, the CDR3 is TGTGCCACCAGCAGAGGGGACAGGGATAATGAAAAACTGTTTTTT. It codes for CATSRGDRDNEKLFF.

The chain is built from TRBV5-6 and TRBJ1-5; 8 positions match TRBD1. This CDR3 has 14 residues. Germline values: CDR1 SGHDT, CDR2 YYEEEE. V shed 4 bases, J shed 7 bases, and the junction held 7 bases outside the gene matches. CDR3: CASSQTGVWQPQHF. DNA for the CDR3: TGTGCCAGCAGCCAGACAGGGGTCTGGCAGCCCCAGCATTTT.

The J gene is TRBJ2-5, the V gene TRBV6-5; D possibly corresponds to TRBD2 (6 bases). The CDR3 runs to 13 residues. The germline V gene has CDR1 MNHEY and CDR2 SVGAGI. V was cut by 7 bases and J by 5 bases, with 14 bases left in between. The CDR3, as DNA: TGTGCCAGCACGGGGGTAAGATTGGAGACCCAGTACTTC. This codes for CASTGVRLETQYF.

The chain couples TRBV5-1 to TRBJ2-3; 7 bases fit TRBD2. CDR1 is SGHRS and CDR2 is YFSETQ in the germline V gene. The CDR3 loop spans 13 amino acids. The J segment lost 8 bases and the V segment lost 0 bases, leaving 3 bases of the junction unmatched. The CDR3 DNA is TGCGCCAGCAGCTTGGGGTGGGAGGGTACGCAGTATTTT. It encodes CASSLGWEGTQYF.

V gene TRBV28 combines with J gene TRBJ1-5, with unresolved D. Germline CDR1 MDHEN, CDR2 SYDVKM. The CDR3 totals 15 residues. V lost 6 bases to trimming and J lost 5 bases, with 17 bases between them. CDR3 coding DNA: TGTGCCAGCAGGGCACGTGGTGGGAGGGATCAGCCCCAGCATTTT. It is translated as CASRARGGRDQPQHF. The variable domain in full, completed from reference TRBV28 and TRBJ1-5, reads DVKVTQSSRYLVKRTGEKVFLECVQDMDHENMFWYRQDPGLGLRLIYFSYDVKMKEKGDIPEGYSVSREKKERFSLILESASTNQTSMYLCASRARGGRDQPQHFGDGTRLSIL.

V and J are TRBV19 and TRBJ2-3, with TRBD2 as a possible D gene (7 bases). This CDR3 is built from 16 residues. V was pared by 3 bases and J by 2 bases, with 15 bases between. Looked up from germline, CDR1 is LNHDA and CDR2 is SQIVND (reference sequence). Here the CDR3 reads CASSIIGGGYTDTQYF. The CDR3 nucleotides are TGTGCCAGTAGTATTATAGGGGGGGGCTACACAGATACGCAGTATTTT.

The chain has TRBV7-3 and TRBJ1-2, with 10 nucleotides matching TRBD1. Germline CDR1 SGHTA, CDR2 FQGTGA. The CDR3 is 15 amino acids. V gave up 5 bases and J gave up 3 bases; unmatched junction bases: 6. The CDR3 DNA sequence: TGTGCCAGCAGCCTCCGGGACAGGGGAGACTATGGCTACACCTTC. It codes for CASSLRDRGDYGYTF.